This T cell receptor (beta chain) was retrieved from a study of cytomegalovirus exposure and HLA in healthy donors (dated by TCRdb to 2016 to 2017). At the level of the whole study: An earlier analysis of roughly 610 of the donors reported roughly 300 Gb of sequence data and 95 million to 130 million unique TCR beta sequences obtained from roughly 180 million T cells. Typing coverage differed by locus: A, B, C, DRB1 and DQB1 were typed in about 620-640 donors, DQA1 in 522, DPA1 in over 600, and DPB1 in 400 to 490. The study aimed to test whether signatures of past pathogen exposure could be identified by cataloging public T cell receptors. Every discovery cohort repertoire had been produced on one sequencing platform. An earlier analysis of 587 of the donors used high-throughput TCR beta sequencing to judge whether each TCR beta V gene segment behaved as functional or pseudogenic. Among the approximately 400 genotyped donors, around 79% belonged to the genetic ancestry cluster associated with self-reported Caucasian donors. About 280 gigabases of sequencing data and tens of millions of unique TCR sequences were included in an early release covering about 600 HLA-typed donors. The study combined high-throughput TCR immunosequencing, statistical association of individual TCRs with disease status, and machine learning to predict cytomegalovirus infection status. The study profiled the T cell repertoires of more than 500 subjects by immunosequencing and related them to cytomegalovirus serostatus. Donor age, sex, ethnicity and CMV serostatus were collected together with the repertoire data. A later genetic analysis used genome-wide SNP genotypes for about 65% of the roughly 700 donors, treating that subset as a discovery cohort. Along with the 666-subject first cohort, a separate validation cohort of over a hundred different subjects was used. In the later analysis, no new phenotypic data were used to find candidate immune exposures; instead, reliance was placed on TCR beta sequences and their occurrence across donors. HLA typing covered class I and class II loci at four-digit resolution. To study patterns of TCR occurrence, a later analysis re-analyzed previously published TCR beta repertoires from hundreds of donors and added high-resolution HLA genotyping. Roughly 5 DR-DQ haplotypes were handled as single units for association and clustering, since linkage in the cohort was strong. Among some 410 genotyped donors of the cohort, an average of approximately 240,000 unique TCR beta nucleotide sequences were sequenced per donor, 15% to 20% of them non-productive. What the work shows at the level of the full study, not this receptor alone: A cluster of highly shared sequence variants was judged likely to be a technical artifact of the sequencing pipeline. Correlated functional status among segregating V segments might be attributable to linkage disequilibrium, but an unknown experimental factor could not be ruled out. In a later analysis, TCR association rates were found to vary across HLA loci, with the most associated TCRs seen for DRB1 alleles and the fewest for HLA-C alleles. According to a later genetic analysis, donors in an Asian-associated ancestry cluster had fewer N-insertions in productive TCRs than the approximately 630-donor mean. The study gave a list of about 160 TCR beta chains associated with cytomegalovirus. Because the 87-base-pair reads could not distinguish some IMGT-functional V segments, including TRBV6-2 and TRBV6-3, those segments were excluded. An association between a missense DCLRE1C variant and V-gene and J-gene trimming of TCR beta chains was found in a later genetic analysis and replicated in an independent cohort. A later analysis associated 16,951 TCR beta sequences with specific HLA alleles at a false discovery rate of 0.05. When HLA alleles, especially DR and DQ, strongly co-occurred, TCR associations were difficult to assign to individual alleles. In a later analysis, several top co-occurrence clusters were reported to appear linked to parvovirus B19, influenza, CMV and Epstein-Barr virus. Because counts were too low, seventeen rarely observed V segments, including chromosome 9 orphons, were left out of the earlier analysis of several hundred of the donors. A further reported finding was that TCR beta sequences accurately predicted the HLA-A and HLA-B alleles for most subjects in the first cohort. Only TCR beta chains were sequenced in this cohort, and the absence of alpha or paired-chain data limited detectable features. Sequencing depth was assumed to be roughly uniform across donors in the presence/absence analyses, though that assumption may not hold. The classifier was reported to diagnose cytomegalovirus status with high specificity and sensitivity in both the original cohort and the validation cohort. In a later analysis, HLA-associated TCR beta chains showed more clonal expansion and lower generation probabilities than non-associated chains that were equally common. For the cohort, immune exposure information was limited to CMV serostatus. Because HLA typing was missing for some donors at each locus, association tests included only the typed subset. Across donors, most TCR sequences were observed very rarely, whereas some public TCRs were present in many individuals. According to the authors, the approach could potentially be generalized to other disease states and immunological phenotypes. In a later analysis, most CMV-associated TCR beta chains were found to appear HLA-restricted, with HLA associations seemingly driven largely by CMV exposure. In vitro tests confirmed that three of the cytomegalovirus-associated TCR beta chains recognize cytomegalovirus antigens. In an earlier analysis of some 540 of the donors, most TCR beta V segments appeared in productive rearrangements about 90% or about 30% of the time, broadly matching IMGT annotations.

Library creation used the immunoSEQ multiplex PCR assay. For the multiplex PCR, a mixture combining 60 forward primers for TCR Vbeta segments and 13 reverse primers for TCR Jbeta segments was used. A multiplex PCR assay on genomic DNA amplified the CDR3 region of rearranged TCR beta genes. The amplified TCR beta libraries were sequenced on the Illumina HiSeq System as 87-base-pair reads. In the source study's methods: A later analysis counted about 76 million unique TCR beta chains across the 500 to 850 repertoires, and roughly 9.9 million of these chains were shared by at least two donors. Raw reads were error-corrected and collapsed into unique sequences by a nearest-neighbor algorithm in which closely related sequences were merged to remove PCR and sequencing errors. CDR3 sequences were aligned to IMGT reference sequences to assign V, D and J gene segments. For a sequence to be retained, a match of at least six nucleotides was required to both a V gene segment and a J gene segment. A rearrangement counted as productive if the CDR3 had no stop codons and remained in frame with V and J, and every other rearrangement counted as non-productive. CDR3 was defined according to IMGT convention as the region running from the second conserved V-encoded cysteine to the conserved J-encoded phenylalanine. The earlier analysis of about 560 of the donors excluded any sequence lacking an unambiguous match to a single V gene segment. In an earlier analysis of roughly 500 of the donors, V segments were called functional above 56.7% productive rearrangements and were called segregating when the between-donor standard deviation exceeded 5%. A statistical classification framework was built to diagnose cytomegalovirus status from the catalog of TCR beta chain sequences. A later analysis assigned V and J genes by comparing TCR nucleotide sequences with IMGT/GENE-DB human TR gene sequences. Using the TCRdist pipeline, a later analysis assigned CDR3 sequences along with most-parsimonious VDJ recombination scenarios. In a later analysis, every TCR beta chain was defined by the combination of its CDR3 amino acid sequence and its V-gene family, and reads without a unique V-gene family were dropped. A later analysis removed several hundred highly shared, low-generation-probability nucleotide sequences to deal with suspected cross-contamination and a sequencing artifact. In a later analysis, a clonal expansion index for each public chain was calculated from normalized within-repertoire ranks of inferred template counts. Generation probabilities in a later analysis came from a VDJ recombination model fitted to out-of-frame rearrangements, and those results were checked against IGoR. A later analysis scored TCR-TCR, TCR-HLA and TCR-CMV co-occurrence with hypergeometric tests, applying a repertoire-size bias correction to TCR pairs. A later analysis estimated false discovery rates by permuting HLA or CMV assignments 20 times. In a later analysis, co-occurring TCRs were grouped using DBSCAN, and TCRdist sequence similarity was added for clustering within HLA-allele-positive subsets. Co-occurrence clustering excluded repertoires with fewer than 30,000 or more than 120,000 public chains, plus five with anomalous nucleotide sharing. The source is immuneACCESS, and TCRdb retained only in-frame sequences with V and J called. Part of the clones is not carried over; for the studies checked, unresolved V genes explain less than half of this, and the remainder is unexplained. V and J calls plus clone size are reproduced from that table; the DNA served to infer D and trimming. For this sample there are about 140,000 clones; about 72% appear just once. The top ten clonotypes cover over 2% of the sample.

In total, fewer than 750 healthy bone marrow donors made up the cohort. All cohort members were sampled while nominally healthy, although unrecorded immune exposures were likely present. The donor was CMV seronegative and was included in the group of a few hundred seronegative cohort members. A peripheral blood sample was provided by each donor, and peripheral blood mononuclear cells were used for TCR beta sequencing. Genomic DNA extraction from the blood cell samples was performed with the Qiagen DNeasy Blood Extraction Kit. To note about this clone: Its cognate antigen has yet to be identified. No much larger clone exists at a distance of one base, and base qualities are not known.

CDR1 SGHDT and CDR2 YYEEEE were looked up in the germline V gene. The CDR3 has 16 amino acids, counting the end cysteine and phenylalanine. CDR3 DNA is the only sequence kept; it has 48 bases, read in frame from the first base. Germline trimming amounts to 3 bases on V and 5 bases on J, with 13 as the count of junction bases outside the gene matches. The receptor chain draws on TRBV5-6 and TRBJ2-5, and 7 junctional nucleotides match TRBD2. The clonotype was recovered from a man aged 40-49 years in good health and CMV-seronegative. The specimen sequenced was PBMCs. The nucleotides read TGTGCCAGCAGCTCTCTCCGGGGACTATTCTCGGAGACCCAGTACTTC. Translated, this gives CASSSLRGLFSETQYF.